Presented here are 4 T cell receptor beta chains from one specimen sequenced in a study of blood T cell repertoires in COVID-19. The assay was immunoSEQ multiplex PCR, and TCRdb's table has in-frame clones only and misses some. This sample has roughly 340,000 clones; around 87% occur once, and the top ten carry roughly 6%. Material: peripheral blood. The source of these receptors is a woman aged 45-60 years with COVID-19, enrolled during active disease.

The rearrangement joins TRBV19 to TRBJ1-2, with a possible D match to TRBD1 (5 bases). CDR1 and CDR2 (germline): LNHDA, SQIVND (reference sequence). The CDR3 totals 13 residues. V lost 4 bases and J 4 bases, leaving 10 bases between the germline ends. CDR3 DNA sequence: TGTGCCAGTAGTAAACAGGTGATCTATGGCTACACCTTC. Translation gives CASSKQVIYGYTF.

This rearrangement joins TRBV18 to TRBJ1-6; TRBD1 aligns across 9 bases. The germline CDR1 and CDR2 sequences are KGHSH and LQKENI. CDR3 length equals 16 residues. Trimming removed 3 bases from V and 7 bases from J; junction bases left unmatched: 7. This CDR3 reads CASSPTRDRENSPLHF. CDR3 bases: TGTGCCAGCTCACCTACCCGGGACAGGGAAAATTCACCCCTCCACTTT.

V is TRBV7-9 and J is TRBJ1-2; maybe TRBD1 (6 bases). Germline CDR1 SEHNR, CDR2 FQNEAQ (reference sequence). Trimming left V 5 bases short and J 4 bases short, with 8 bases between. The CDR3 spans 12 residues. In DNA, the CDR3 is TGTGCCAGCAGCGAGGACAGCTATGGCTACACCTTC. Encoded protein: CASSEDSYGYTF.

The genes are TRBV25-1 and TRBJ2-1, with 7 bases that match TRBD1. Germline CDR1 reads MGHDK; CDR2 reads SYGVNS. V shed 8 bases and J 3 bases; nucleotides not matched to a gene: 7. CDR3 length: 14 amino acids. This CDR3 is CASVNDRVYNEQFF. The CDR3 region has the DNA TGTGCCAGCGTCAACGACAGGGTCTACAATGAGCAGTTCTTC. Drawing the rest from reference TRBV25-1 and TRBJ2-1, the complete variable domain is EADIYQTPRYLVIGTGKKITLECSQTMGHDKMYWYQQDPGMELHLIHYSYGVNSTEKGDLSSESTVSRIRTEHFPLTLESARPSHTSQYLCASVNDRVYNEQFFGPGTRLTVL.